The rows below give T cell receptor beta chains drawn from one sample of a study of T cells after yellow fever vaccination. TCRdb re-analysed the 5' RACE reads in MiXCR, keeping a single row per CDR3 protein. The sample holds fewer than 450,000 distinct CDR3 sequences, 4% seen once. The sequences come from PBMCs, collected 5 days after the yellow fever booster vaccination. All receptors derive from a man between 18 and 29 years old who received the YFV17D yellow fever vaccine. Each CDR3 is given with its conserved first and last residue. Fields, in order: J gene, clone size, V gene, D gene, CDR3 DNA, CDR3 protein. The D gene is left open where the match is weak. Some rows have no size entry. The others give once, few or many, or a class for an expanded clone.

TRBJ2-5	-	TRBV6-2/TRBV6-3	TRBD2	TGTGCCAGCAGTTTTCTAGCGGGGATTGAAGAGACCCAGTACTTC	CASSFLAGIEETQYF
TRBJ2-7	many	TRBV9	TRBD1	TGTGCCAGCAGCCTTCGGGACAGTTCCTACGAGCAGTACTTC	CASSLRDSSYEQYF
TRBJ2-2	-	TRBV4-2	TRBD1	TGTGCCAGCAGCCAACGCGCCGGGACAGCCACCGGGGAGCTGTTTTTT	CASSQRAGTATGELFF
TRBJ2-5	few	TRBV20-1	TRBD2	TGCAGTGCTAGTCCTAGCGGGGGACGAGGGCAAGAGACCCAGTACTTC	CSASPSGGRGQETQYF
TRBJ1-5	few	TRBV6-5	-	TGTGCCAGCAGCCCCGTCCGCAACGGGCCCCAGCATTTT	CASSPVRNGPQHF
TRBJ2-7	many	TRBV7-2	TRBD2	TGTGCCAGCAGCCCGGAGCTAGCGGGGGGCTACGAGCAGTACTTC	CASSPELAGGYEQYF
TRBJ2-1	few	TRBV5-1	-	TGCGCCAGCAGCATACTTGGGGACGGACTAAATGAGCAGTTCTTC	CASSILGDGLNEQFF
TRBJ1-6	-	TRBV6-2/TRBV6-3	-	TGTGCCAGCAGTCCCCGGACCTCTGGAAATTCACCCCTCCACTTT	CASSPRTSGNSPLHF
TRBJ2-1	few	TRBV20-1	-	TGCAGTGCTAGGAGTCCGACAGACAATGAGCAGTTCTTC	CSARSPTDNEQFF
TRBJ2-3	few	TRBV20-1	TRBD2	TGCAGTGCTATTGGTCCAGCGGGAAGCACAGATACGCAGTATTTT	CSAIGPAGSTDTQYF
TRBJ2-5	many	TRBV5-1	TRBD1	TGCGCCAGCAGCTTGGCTGGACAGGGCCCTCGAGAGACCCAGTACTTC	CASSLAGQGPRETQYF
TRBJ2-1	-	TRBV18	-	TGTGCCAGCTCACCAGGAGCGGGCTACAATGAGCAGTTCTTC	CASSPGAGYNEQFF
TRBJ2-7	-	TRBV9	-	TGTGCCAGCAGCGGACATAGCTCCTACGAGCAGTACTTC	CASSGHSSYEQYF
TRBJ2-5	-	TRBV6-5	TRBD2	TGTGCCAGCAGCCACCGGACTAGCTCTCAGGAGACCCAGTACTTC	CASSHRTSSQETQYF
TRBJ1-1	few	TRBV6-1	TRBD1	TGTGCCAGCCGCCTAAGACAGGGGGGGACTGAAGCTTTCTTT	CASRLRQGGTEAFF
TRBJ2-5	few	TRBV27	TRBD2	TGTGCCAGCAGTTTCAGCGGGGGGGGGTTGGAGACCCAGTACTTC	CASSFSGGGLETQYF
TRBJ2-1	few	TRBV5-1	TRBD2	TGCGCCAGCAGCAGCCGGGGCGGGGGGGCGTTCCATGAGCAGTTCTTC	CASSSRGGGAFHEQFF
TRBJ1-4	many	TRBV12-3/TRBV12-4	-	TGTGCCAGCAGCCCCGGGTGGGGGGCCACTAATGAAAAACTGTTTTTT	CASSPGWGATNEKLFF
TRBJ2-2	few	TRBV24-1	-	TGTGCCACCATCTCGGACAGCTCGAACACCGGGGAGCTGTTTTTT	CATISDSSNTGELFF
TRBJ2-5	many	TRBV7-8	TRBD1	TGTGCCAGCAGCGTGGACAGGGGGCAAGAGACCCAGTACTTC	CASSVDRGQETQYF
TRBJ2-2	few	TRBV28	-	TGTGCCAGCAGTTTTTTGGGTTCGGGTACAACCGGGGAGCTGTTTTTT	CASSFLGSGTTGELFF
TRBJ2-7	few	TRBV6-5	TRBD1	TGTGCCAGCAGTGCACAGGGGGCCCCCTCCTACGAGCAGTACTTC	CASSAQGAPSYEQYF
TRBJ1-2	-	TRBV20-1	-	TGCAGTGCTAGGACGACAGCCCCTAACTATGGCTACACCTTC	CSARTTAPNYGYTF
TRBJ2-3	-	TRBV7-8	-	TGTGCCAGCAGTTTACTAACCGTGGTAATAGATACGCAGTATTTT	CASSLLTVVIDTQYF
TRBJ1-6	-	TRBV20-1	TRBD1	TGCAGTGCCAGGGACAGGGTGCCAACCCTCCACTTT	CSARDRVPTLHF
TRBJ2-2	many	TRBV7-2	-	TGTGCCAGCAGCACCCCTGGAGGGGAGCTGTTTTTT	CASSTPGGELFF
TRBJ2-3	-	TRBV6-5	TRBD2	TGTGCCAGCAGTTACTACCCTAGCGGGCGTGGAGATACGCAGTATTTT	CASSYYPSGRGDTQYF
TRBJ1-1	-	TRBV20-1	-	TGCAGTGCTAGAGATCGGACAGCTATTTTCTTT	CSARDRTAIFF
TRBJ1-2	-	TRBV2	TRBD1	TGTGCCAGCAGTGTCGACAGGGATGGCTACACCTTC	CASSVDRDGYTF
TRBJ1-5	-	TRBV27	-	TGTGCCAGCAGTCCCACAAGGGGAAATCAGCCCCAGCATTTT	CASSPTRGNQPQHF
TRBJ2-3	-	TRBV11-1	TRBD2	TGTGCCAGCACCTCCCCCCCTAGCGGGGTAACAGATACGCAGTATTTT	CASTSPPSGVTDTQYF
TRBJ2-3	many	TRBV7-3	TRBD2	TGTGCCAGCAGCCCATTCACTAGCGGGGGGACAGATACGCAGTATTTT	CASSPFTSGGTDTQYF
TRBJ1-1	few	TRBV5-1	TRBD1	TGCGCCAGCAGCTTGGGACTCCGCGGGGGACAGGGAGGAACTGAAGCTTTCTTT	CASSLGLRGGQGGTEAFF
TRBJ1-1	-	TRBV6-5	-	TGTGCCAGCAGTTACGGTGGGCGGAACACTGAAGCTTTCTTT	CASSYGGRNTEAFF
TRBJ2-3	few	TRBV12-3/TRBV12-4	TRBD2	TGTGCCAGCAGTCTCGAGCGGGACACAGATACGCAGTATTTT	CASSLERDTDTQYF
TRBJ2-7	many	TRBV7-2	TRBD2	TGTGCCAGCAGCTCCTTAGCGGGGGGCTGGGACTACGAGCAGTACTTC	CASSSLAGGWDYEQYF
TRBJ2-5	many	TRBV12-3/TRBV12-4	-	TGTGCCAGCGCTAAGAGGGGCAACCAAGAGACCCAGTACTTC	CASAKRGNQETQYF
TRBJ2-1	few	TRBV5-1	-	TGCGCCAGCAGCACTACAGGGCCCGGGGTCAATGAGCAGTTCTTC	CASSTTGPGVNEQFF
TRBJ2-1	-	TRBV18	-	TGTGCCAGCTCACCCGGGACCGGTTATACCAATGAGCAGTTCTTC	CASSPGTGYTNEQFF
TRBJ1-5	-	TRBV29-1	-	TGCAGCGTCCAAACAGGCATTAGCAATCAGCCCCAGCATTTT	CSVQTGISNQPQHF
TRBJ2-2	many	TRBV6-4	TRBD2	TGTGCCAGCAGTGAGCGGGGGGACACCGGGGAGCTGTTTTTT	CASSERGDTGELFF
TRBJ1-2	few	TRBV9	-	TGTGCCAGCAGCGGAAACAGCTATGGCTACACCTTC	CASSGNSYGYTF
TRBJ2-3	-	TRBV5-5	TRBD2	TGTGCCAGCAGCTCAATTAAGACTAGCCAGGAAGTAGATACGCAGTATTTT	CASSSIKTSQEVDTQYF
TRBJ2-2	many	TRBV24-1	-	TGTGCCACCATGCGATGGCCCACCGGGGAGCTGTTTTTT	CATMRWPTGELFF
TRBJ1-3	many	TRBV6-5	-	TGTGCCAGCAGCCTCCGGGGGGTTGGAAACACCATATATTTT	CASSLRGVGNTIYF
TRBJ1-6	many	TRBV2	TRBD1	TGTGCCAGCAGCAGGGACAGGGAGGATTCACCCCTCCACTTT	CASSRDREDSPLHF